This T cell receptor (beta chain) emerged from a study of Tregs in tolerant kidney transplant recipients. On this clone itself: Its cognate antigen is unknown.

Thawed PBMCs were FACS-sorted into unstimulated CD4+CD25+CD127- regulatory T cells, CD4+CD25- non-regulatory cells, CD4 and CD8 cells. The repertoire was sequenced with immunoSEQ multiplex PCR; TCRdb's copy has only in-frame clones and lacks some. The top ten clones hold approximately 0.34% of a sample with 90,000 to 130,000 clones, about 90% of them seen once. CDR3 length: 16 residues. Germline CDR1 is SGHVS and CDR2 is FQNEAQ. V lost 5 bases to trimming and J lost 4 bases; unmatched junction nucleotides: 7. Study-wide results and caveats: Few patients were studied, so findings need validation in larger groups. Changing PCR primers prevented nucleotide comparison between some patients' samples.

This sample comprised CD4+ T cells from blood, obtained before the transplant. The genes are TRBV7-8 and TRBJ2-1; 11 bases line up with TRBD2. The receptor was isolated from a human donor who received a combined kidney and bone marrow transplant. CDR3 sequence reads: CASSPTSGGKYNEQFF. CDR3 coding DNA: TGTGCCAGCAGCCCCACTAGCGGGGGAAAATACAATGAGCAGTTCTTC.